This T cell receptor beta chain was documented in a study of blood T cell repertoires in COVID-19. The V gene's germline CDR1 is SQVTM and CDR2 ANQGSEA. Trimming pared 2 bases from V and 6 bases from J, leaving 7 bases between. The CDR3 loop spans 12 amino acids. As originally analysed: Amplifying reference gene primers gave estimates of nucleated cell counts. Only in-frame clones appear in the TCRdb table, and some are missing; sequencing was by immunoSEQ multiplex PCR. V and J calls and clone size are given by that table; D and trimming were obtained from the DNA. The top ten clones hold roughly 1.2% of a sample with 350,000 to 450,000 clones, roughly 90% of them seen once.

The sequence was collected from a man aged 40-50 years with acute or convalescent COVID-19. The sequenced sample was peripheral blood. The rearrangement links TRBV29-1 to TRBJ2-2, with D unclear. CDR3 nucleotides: TGCAGCGTTGAACACGACTCCGGGGAGCTGTTTTTT. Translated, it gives CSVEHDSGELFF.